Shown below are 31 T cell receptor beta chains from a single sample sequenced in a study of technical replicates of blood from several donors. TCRdb keeps only in-frame clones here, not all; method: immunoSEQ multiplex PCR. The sample has 65,000 to 90,000 clones; 95% to 98% are singletons. The sequencing sample was made of T cells isolated from PBMCs. These receptors all come from a human donor in good health.

The genes are TRBV7-9 and TRBJ2-2, with 7 positions matching TRBD1. Trimming removed 3 bases from V and 4 bases from J; junction bases left unmatched: 5. Germline V gene lookup returns CDR1 SEHNR and CDR2 FQNEAQ (reference sequence). The CDR3 is 15 residues long. The CDR3, as DNA: TGTGCCAGCAGCTTTTCGGCAGGGGGCACCGGGGAGCTGTTTTTT. Translated, it gives CASSFSAGGTGELFF.

V usage is TRBV19 and J usage is TRBJ1-5; D not certain. Germline V gives CDR1 LNHDA, CDR2 SQIVND (reference sequence). The ends were cut back, 7 bases at V and 0 bases at J, with 16 bases in the middle. The length of the CDR3 is 16 residues. DNA for the CDR3: TGTGCCAGTACCCCGGGAGAGGGTTATAGCAATCAGCCCCAGCATTTT. It is translated as CASTPGEGYSNQPQHF.

V usage is TRBV6-1 and J usage is TRBJ2-7, with D hard to call. The germline gives CDR1 MNHNS, CDR2 SASEGT. Trimming took off 6 bases at V and 4 bases at J, with 7 bases between the two ends. The length of the CDR3 is 11 residues. The CDR3 spells CASRLTYEQYF. CDR3 coding DNA: TGTGCCAGCAGACTCACGTACGAGCAGTACTTC.

The chain recombines TRBV19 with TRBJ1-5, with 8 bases fitting TRBD1. CDR1 is LNHDA and CDR2 is SQIVND in the germline V gene (reference sequence). This CDR3 region has 13 residues. Trimming took 6 bases from V and 5 from J; bases not matched to a gene: 3. The CDR3 DNA reads TGTGCCAGTAGCGGACAGGGACATCAGCCCCAGCATTTT. Translating gives CASSGQGHQPQHF.

This chain links TRBV11-3 with TRBJ2-1; D unclear. Germline CDR1 SGHNT, CDR2 YENEEA. V was trimmed by 2 bases and J by 10 bases, leaving 12 bases between them. The CDR3 totals 13 residues. The CDR3 DNA reads TGTGCCAGCAGCTTAATACAGTCACGGGAGCAGTTCTTC. It is translated as CASSLIQSREQFF.

The rearrangement links TRBV6-6 to TRBJ2-7; 8 bases are shared with TRBD2. CDR3 length: 14 amino acids. CDR1 MNHNY and CDR2 SVGAGI come from the germline V gene (reference sequence). V gave up 5 bases and J gave up 5 bases; unmatched junction bases: 8. This chain's CDR3 is CASSPGREVDEQYF. The CDR3 coding sequence is TGTGCCAGCAGTCCCGGGAGGGAGGTGGACGAGCAGTACTTC.

The chain employs TRBV10-3 and TRBJ2-7; 7 bases map to TRBD2. The V gene end was trimmed by 4 bases and the J gene end by 3 bases; junction bases not matched to a gene: 6. The germline CDR1 and CDR2 sequences are ENHRY and SYGVKD. The CDR3 contains 14 residues. The DNA of the CDR3 is TGTGCCATCAGTGGGGCGGGAGAGAACTACGAGCAGTACTTC. Its protein is CAISGAGENYEQYF.

The V and J genes are TRBV19 and TRBJ1-2, with TRBD1 matching 7 bases. The CDR3 covers 13 residues. Looked up from germline, CDR1 is LNHDA and CDR2 is SQIVND (reference sequence). V lost 7 bases, J lost 5 bases, and 7 bases stayed unmatched. The CDR3 protein is CASKTTGQYGYTF. CDR3 in DNA: TGTGCCAGTAAGACTACGGGACAGTATGGCTACACCTTC.

V usage is TRBV5-6 and J usage is TRBJ1-1; D is possibly TRBD1 (5 bases). CDR3 length: 15 amino acids. Germline V gene lookup returns CDR1 SGHDT and CDR2 YYEEEE. V gave up 0 bases and J gave up 5 bases, with 14 bases separating them. The CDR3 here is CASSLGLSGLTEAFF. DNA for the CDR3: TGTGCCAGCAGCTTGGGGCTGTCGGGACTGACTGAAGCTTTCTTT.

The chain links TRBV30 to TRBJ2-3; 9 nucleotides match TRBD2. The germline CDR1 and CDR2 sequences are GTSNPN and SVGIG (reference sequence). The V segment lost 2 bases and the J segment 5 bases; nucleotides outside the gene matches: 2. CDR3 length: 13 residues. The DNA for the CDR3 is TGTGCCTGGAGTAGGCGGGAGGGAGATACGCAGTATTTT. Translation: CAWSRREGDTQYF. Based on the CDR3 plus reference TRBV30 and TRBJ2-3, the full variable domain is SQTIHQWPATLVQPVGSPLSLECTVEGTSNPNLYWYRQAAGRGLQLLFYSVGIGQISSEVPQNLSASRPQDRQFILSSKKLLLSDSGFYLCAWSRREGDTQYFGPGTRLTVL.

The chain combines TRBV5-1 with TRBJ2-7; TRBD1 agrees at 9 bases. The CDR3 totals 13 residues. Germline V CDR1 and CDR2: SGHRS, YFSETQ. Germline trimming cut 5 bases from V and 6 bases from J; bases unmatched to any gene: 6. The DNA of the CDR3 is TGCGCCAGCAGGGACGGACAGGGGACCGAGCAGTACTTC. Protein sequence: CASRDGQGTEQYF.

This chain uses TRBV5-6 with TRBJ2-3, with D possibly being TRBD2 (6 bases). Germline loops: CDR1 SGHDT, CDR2 YYEEEE. The ends were cut back, 1 base at V and 6 bases at J, with 15 bases in the middle. The CDR3 contains 15 residues. CDR3 in DNA: TGTGCCAGCAGCTTGTTCGGGGGAGGATTGGATACGCAGTATTTT. Its translation is CASSLFGGGLDTQYF.

The rearrangement uses TRBV18 and TRBJ2-7, with D possibly being TRBD2 (5 bases). V lost 0 bases, J lost 0 bases, and 12 bases lay in between. The CDR3 is 16 residues long. The germline gives CDR1 KGHSH, CDR2 LQKENI. CDR3 DNA: TGTGCCAGCTCACCACCGGTCCGGGAACGCTCCTACGAGCAGTACTTC. Residues: CASSPPVRERSYEQYF. The whole variable domain, filled in from reference TRBV18 and TRBJ2-7, reads NAGVMQNPRHLVRRRGQEARLRCSPMKGHSHVYWYRQLPEEGLKFMVYLQKENIIDESGMPKERFSAEFPKEGPSILRIQQVVRGDSAAYFCASSPPVRERSYEQYFGPGTRLTVT.

The chain carries TRBV6-1 and TRBJ2-7; D is undetermined. Germline V gives CDR1 MNHNS, CDR2 SASEGT. The CDR3 consists of 12 residues. Trimming removed 7 bases at V and 6 bases at J, with 13 bases between. CDR3 in amino acids: CASIRQGFEQYF. In DNA, the CDR3 is TGTGCCAGCATCAGACAAGGATTCGAGCAGTACTTC.

CDR3 coding DNA: TGTGCCAGCAGCCGGGACAAGGGAAACACCATATATTTT. This gives the protein CASSRDKGNTIYF. The chain recombines TRBV5-6 with TRBJ1-3; D is possibly TRBD1 (6 bases). V dropped 4 bases and J dropped 4 bases, with 9 bases sitting between them. This CDR3 spans 13 amino acids. The germline V gene encodes CDR1 SGHDT and CDR2 YYEEEE.

This chain connects TRBV27 to TRBJ2-3, with D possibly being TRBD2 (6 bases). V was trimmed by 10 bases and J by 6 bases, leaving 8 bases between them. The CDR3 runs to 10 residues. Germline values: CDR1 MNHEY, CDR2 SMNVEV (reference sequence). The CDR3 here is CATLADTQYF. CDR3 coding DNA: TGTGCCACCCTAGCGGATACGCAGTATTTT.

The chain couples TRBV10-3 to TRBJ2-5; D possibly corresponds to TRBD2 (7 bases). The CDR3 length is 13 residues. V was shortened by 10 bases and J by 3 bases, with 15 bases between the two germline ends. Germline CDR1 and CDR2: ENHRY and SYGVKD. The CDR3 DNA reads as TGTGCCACACGGGGGGCCGGGGAAGAGACCCAGTACTTC. It translates to CATRGAGEETQYF.

This chain joins TRBV11-1 and TRBJ2-7; TRBD1 agrees at 8 bases. Germline V CDR1 and CDR2: SGHAT, FQDESV (reference sequence). The CDR3 is made up of 13 amino acids. V lost 7 bases, J lost 6 bases, and 8 bases stayed unmatched. This chain's CDR3 is CASTSRDRREQYF. The CDR3 DNA sequence: TGTGCCAGCACCTCGAGGGACAGGCGCGAGCAGTACTTC.

V gene TRBV19 combines with J gene TRBJ2-6, with TRBD1 as a possible D gene (6 bases). Between the trimmed V and J ends, which lost 7 bases and 1 base, there was a span of 14 bases. The CDR3 length is 16 residues. In germline, CDR1 is LNHDA, CDR2 SQIVND (reference sequence). Here the CDR3 reads CASIAQGNSGANVLTF. The CDR3 region has the DNA TGTGCCAGTATAGCTCAGGGGAATTCTGGGGCCAACGTCCTGACTTTC.

The V gene is TRBV4-2, the J gene TRBJ2-5; no reliable D call. The CDR3 is made up of 11 amino acids. With 0 bases removed from V and 7 bases from J, the gap between germline ends came to 3 bases. Germline values: CDR1 LGHNA, CDR2 YNFKEQ. CDR3 loop: CASSQDRTQYF. The DNA for the CDR3 is TGTGCCAGCAGCCAAGATCGGACCCAGTACTTC.

This clone is a singleton in its sample. This sequence joins TRBV6-5 and TRBJ1-5, with 9 bases fitting TRBD1. V shed 5 bases, J shed 6 bases, and the junction held 5 bases outside the gene matches. CDR3 size: 14 residues. The germline V gene has CDR1 MNHEY and CDR2 SVGAGI. CDR3 coding DNA: TGTGCCAGCAGTAAACAGGGGGCATTTCAGCCCCAGCATTTT. Protein product: CASSKQGAFQPQHF.

The gene calls are TRBV7-9 and TRBJ2-1; 11 bases line up with TRBD2. The CDR3 is 15 residues long. In germline, CDR1 is SEHNR, CDR2 FQNEAQ (reference sequence). V lost 4 bases to trimming and J lost 4 bases; unmatched junction nucleotides: 3. CDR3 loop: CASSSGTSGYNEQFF. The CDR3 nucleotides read TGTGCCAGCAGCTCCGGGACTAGCGGTTACAATGAGCAGTTCTTC. Looking up the rest from reference TRBV7-9 and TRBJ2-1 gives the full variable domain: DTGVSQNPRHKITKRGQNVTFRCDPISEHNRLYWYRQTLGQGPEFLTYFQNEAQLEKSRLLSDRFSAERPKGSFSTLEIQRTEQGDSAMYLCASSSGTSGYNEQFFGPGTRLTVL.

The genes are TRBV27 and TRBJ2-5; D is possibly TRBD1 (5 bases). The V end lost 4 bases, the J end lost 2 bases, and 14 bases lay between the germline ends. This CDR3 region has 15 residues. Germline CDR1 and CDR2: MNHEY and SMNVEV (reference sequence). The DNA for the CDR3 is TGTGCCAGCAGTTCAGGGATTGGCCATCAAGAGACCCAGTACTTC. Its protein product is CASSSGIGHQETQYF.

This rearrangement joins TRBV9 to TRBJ1-4; possibly TRBD1 for D (6 bases). Germline-derived CDR1 and CDR2 are SGDLS and YYNGEE. The CDR3 extends over 14 amino acids. Trimming took off 2 bases at V and 4 bases at J, with 9 bases between the two ends. The CDR3 spells CASSVSGVNEKLFF. CDR3 bases: TGTGCCAGCAGCGTCTCAGGGGTTAATGAAAAACTGTTTTTT.

J is TRBJ2-5 and V is TRBV4-3; 11 nucleotides agree with TRBD1. CDR3 length: 18 amino acids. CDR1 is LGHNA, CDR2 YSLEER, per germline. Trimming took 2 bases from V and 5 from J; bases not matched to a gene: 13. In nucleotides, the CDR3 is TGCGCCAGCAGCCAAAGAATTGGGACAGGGGGAAATCTTGAGACCCAGTACTTC. Encoded protein: CASSQRIGTGGNLETQYF.

The J gene is TRBJ2-3, the V gene TRBV5-1, with TRBD1 as a possible D gene (5 bases). There are 15 residues in the CDR3. The V end lost 4 bases, the J end lost 0 bases, and 12 bases lay between the germline ends. Germline V gene lookup returns CDR1 SGHRS and CDR2 YFSETQ. DNA of the CDR3: TGCGCCAGCAGCCTTCGGACACCTAGCACAGATACGCAGTATTTT. This encodes CASSLRTPSTDTQYF.

The rearrangement uses TRBV11-2 and TRBJ2-5; 13 positions agree with TRBD2. Germline CDR1 reads SGHAT; CDR2 reads FQNNGV. The V segment lost 4 bases and the J segment 5 bases; nucleotides outside the gene matches: 10. This CDR3 region has 17 residues. The DNA for the CDR3 is TGTGCCAGCAGCTGGGAACTAGCGGGAGGGCCGGGGGAGACCCAGTACTTC. Translated: CASSWELAGGPGETQYF.

This rearrangement joins TRBV4-3 to TRBJ2-7, with a tentative D call TRBD1 (5 bases). Germline loops: CDR1 LGHNA, CDR2 YSLEER. This CDR3 comprises 14 residues. The germline V and J ends were trimmed by 4 bases and 1 base, with 11 bases remaining between them. The CDR3 protein is CASSPTAPSYEQYF. In DNA, the CDR3 is TGCGCCAGCAGCCCGACAGCACCATCCTACGAGCAGTACTTC.

V gene TRBV29-1 combines with J gene TRBJ2-7; the match to TRBD2 covers 13 bases. The V gene's germline CDR1 is SQVTM and CDR2 ANQGSEA. The CDR3 consists of 15 residues. Trimming removed 6 bases from V and 5 bases from J; junction bases left unmatched: 10. The CDR3: CSVAGTSGKLDEQYF. The CDR3 nucleotides read TGCAGCGTGGCCGGGACTAGCGGGAAATTAGACGAGCAGTACTTC.

V usage is TRBV7-8 and J usage is TRBJ2-1; 7 bases are a match to TRBD2. Losses at the gene ends were 2 bases for V and 7 bases for J; bases not matched to a gene: 8. The CDR3 runs 15 residues. CDR1 is SGHVS and CDR2 is FQNEAQ in the germline V gene. This CDR3 reads CASSLMGLSGNEQFF. The CDR3 DNA follows: TGTGCCAGCAGCTTAATGGGACTAAGCGGGAATGAGCAGTTCTTC.

As DNA, the CDR3 is TGCAGCGTCGAAAAACACCGGGACAGGGAGTCGTACGAGCAGTACTTC. It yields the protein CSVEKHRDRESYEQYF. This chain uses TRBV29-1 with TRBJ2-7; the match to TRBD1 covers 9 bases. The CDR3 is 16 amino acids. Trimming cost V 6 bases and J 4 bases; bases outside gene matches: 16. Germline-derived CDR1 and CDR2 are SQVTM and ANQGSEA.